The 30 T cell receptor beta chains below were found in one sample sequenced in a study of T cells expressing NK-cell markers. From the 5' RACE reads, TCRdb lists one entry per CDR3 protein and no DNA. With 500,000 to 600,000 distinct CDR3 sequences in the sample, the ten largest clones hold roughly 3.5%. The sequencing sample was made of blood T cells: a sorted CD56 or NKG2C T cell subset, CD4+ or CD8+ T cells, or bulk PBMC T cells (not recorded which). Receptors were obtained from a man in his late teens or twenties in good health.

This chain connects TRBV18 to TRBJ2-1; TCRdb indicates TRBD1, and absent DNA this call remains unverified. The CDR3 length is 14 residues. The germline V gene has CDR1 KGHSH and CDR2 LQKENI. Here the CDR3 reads CASTPLQGFDEQFF.

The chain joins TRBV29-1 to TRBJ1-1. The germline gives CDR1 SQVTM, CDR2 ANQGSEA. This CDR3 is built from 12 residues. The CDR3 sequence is CSVERGRGEAFF.

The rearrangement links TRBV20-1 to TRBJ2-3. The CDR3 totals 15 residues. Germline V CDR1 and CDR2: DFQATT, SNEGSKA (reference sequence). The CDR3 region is CSARGAPGNTDTQYF.

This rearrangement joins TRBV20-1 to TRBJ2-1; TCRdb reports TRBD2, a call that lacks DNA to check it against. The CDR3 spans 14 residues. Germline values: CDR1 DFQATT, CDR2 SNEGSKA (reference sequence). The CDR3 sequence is CSARDPWGPNEQFF.

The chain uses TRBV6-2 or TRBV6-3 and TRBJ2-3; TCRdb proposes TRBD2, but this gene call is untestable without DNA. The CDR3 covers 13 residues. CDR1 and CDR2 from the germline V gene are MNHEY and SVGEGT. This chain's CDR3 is CASIRDFADTQYF.

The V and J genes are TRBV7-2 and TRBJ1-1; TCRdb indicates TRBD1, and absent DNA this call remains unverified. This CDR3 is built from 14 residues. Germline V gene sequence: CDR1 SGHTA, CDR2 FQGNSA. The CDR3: CASSFMGQGTEAFF.

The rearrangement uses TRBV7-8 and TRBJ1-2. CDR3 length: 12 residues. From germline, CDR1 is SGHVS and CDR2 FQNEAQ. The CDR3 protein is CASSLYSYGYTF. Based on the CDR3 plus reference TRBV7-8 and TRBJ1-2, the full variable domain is GAGVSQSPRYKVAKRGQDVALRCDPISGHVSLFWYQQALGQGPEFLTYFQNEAQLDKSGLPSDRFFAERPEGSVSTLKIQRTQQEDSAVYLCASSLYSYGYTFGSGTRLTVV.

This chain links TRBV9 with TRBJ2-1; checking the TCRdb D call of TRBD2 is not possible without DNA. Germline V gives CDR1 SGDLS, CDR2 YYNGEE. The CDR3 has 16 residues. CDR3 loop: CASSVGDGRNYNEQFF.

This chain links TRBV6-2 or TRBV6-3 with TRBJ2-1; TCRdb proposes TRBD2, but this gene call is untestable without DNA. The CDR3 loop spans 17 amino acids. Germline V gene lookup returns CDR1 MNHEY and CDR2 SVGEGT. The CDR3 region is CASSNFGMGEYYNEQFF.

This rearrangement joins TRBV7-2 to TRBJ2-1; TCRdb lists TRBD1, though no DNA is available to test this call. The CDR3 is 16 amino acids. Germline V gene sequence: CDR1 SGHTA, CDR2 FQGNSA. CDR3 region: CASSLSPGGIWNEQFF.

CDR3 in amino acids: CSVGQGWETQYF. V usage is TRBV29-1 and J usage is TRBJ2-5; with no DNA, the TCRdb D assignment of TRBD1 cannot be verified. CDR3 length equals 12 residues. The germline CDR1 and CDR2 sequences are SQVTM and ANQGSEA.

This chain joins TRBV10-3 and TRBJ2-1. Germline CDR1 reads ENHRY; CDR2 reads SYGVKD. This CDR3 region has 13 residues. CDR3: CAISEGMGNEQFF.

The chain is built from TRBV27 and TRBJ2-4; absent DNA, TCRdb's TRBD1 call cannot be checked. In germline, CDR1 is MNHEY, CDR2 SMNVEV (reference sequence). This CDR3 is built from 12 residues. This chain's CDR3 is CASTSPGDIQYF.

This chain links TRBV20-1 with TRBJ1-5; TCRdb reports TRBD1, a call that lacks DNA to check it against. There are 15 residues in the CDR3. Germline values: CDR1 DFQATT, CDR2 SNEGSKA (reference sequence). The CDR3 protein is CSAIGSEGLSQPQHF.

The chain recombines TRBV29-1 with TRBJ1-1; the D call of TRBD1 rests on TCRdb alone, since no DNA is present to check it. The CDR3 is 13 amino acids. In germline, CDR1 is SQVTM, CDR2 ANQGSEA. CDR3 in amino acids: CSVTIGANTEAFF.

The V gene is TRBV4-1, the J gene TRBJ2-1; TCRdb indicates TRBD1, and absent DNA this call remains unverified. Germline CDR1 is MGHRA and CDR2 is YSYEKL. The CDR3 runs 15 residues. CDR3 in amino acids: CASRPQGAGRREQFF.

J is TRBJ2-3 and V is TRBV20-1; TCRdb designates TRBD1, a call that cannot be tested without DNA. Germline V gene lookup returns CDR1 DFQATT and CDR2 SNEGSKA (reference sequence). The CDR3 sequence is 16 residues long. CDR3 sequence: CSARDGYRQSTDTQYF.

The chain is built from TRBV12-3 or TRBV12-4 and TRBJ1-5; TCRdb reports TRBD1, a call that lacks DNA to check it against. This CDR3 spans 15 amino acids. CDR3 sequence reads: CASSPRGQPNQPQHF.

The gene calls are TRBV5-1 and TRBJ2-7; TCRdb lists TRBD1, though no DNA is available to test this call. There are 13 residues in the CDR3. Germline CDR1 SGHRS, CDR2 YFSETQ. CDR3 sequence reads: CASSPGSGLEQYF.

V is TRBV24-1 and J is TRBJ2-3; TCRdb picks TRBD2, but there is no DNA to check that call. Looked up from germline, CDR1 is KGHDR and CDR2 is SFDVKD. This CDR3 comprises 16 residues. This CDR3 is CATSGRRERSTDTQYF.

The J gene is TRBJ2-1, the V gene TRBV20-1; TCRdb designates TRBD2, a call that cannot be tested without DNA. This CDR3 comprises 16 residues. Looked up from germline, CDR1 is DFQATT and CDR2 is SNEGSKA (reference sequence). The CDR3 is CSASGDTSGRHNEQFF.

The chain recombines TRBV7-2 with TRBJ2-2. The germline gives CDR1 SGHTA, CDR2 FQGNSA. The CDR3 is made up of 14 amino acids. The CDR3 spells CASRFGSNTGELFF. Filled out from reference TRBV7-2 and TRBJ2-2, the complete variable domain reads GAGVSQSPSNKVTEKGKDVELRCDPISGHTALYWYRQSLGQGLEFLIYFQGNSAPDKSGLPSDRFSAERTGGSVSTLTIQRTQQEDSAVYLCASRFGSNTGELFFGEGSRLTVL.

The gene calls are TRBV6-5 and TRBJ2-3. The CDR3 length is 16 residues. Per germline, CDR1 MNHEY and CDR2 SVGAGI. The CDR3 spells CASSFFQTTSTDTQYF.

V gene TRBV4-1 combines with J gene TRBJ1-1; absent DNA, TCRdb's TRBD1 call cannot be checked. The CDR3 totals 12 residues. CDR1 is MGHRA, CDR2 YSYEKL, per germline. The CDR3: CASRSGTGEAFF.

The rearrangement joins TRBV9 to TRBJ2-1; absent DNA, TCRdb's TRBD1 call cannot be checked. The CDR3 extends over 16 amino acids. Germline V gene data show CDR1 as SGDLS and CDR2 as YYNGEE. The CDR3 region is CASRAGTVGDYQGQFF.

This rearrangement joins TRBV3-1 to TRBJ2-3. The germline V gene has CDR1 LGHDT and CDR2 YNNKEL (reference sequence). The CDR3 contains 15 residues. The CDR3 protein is CASSQDSSGTDTQYF.

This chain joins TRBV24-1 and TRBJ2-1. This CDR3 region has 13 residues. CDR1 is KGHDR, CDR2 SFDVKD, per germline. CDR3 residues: CASGSETYNEQFF.

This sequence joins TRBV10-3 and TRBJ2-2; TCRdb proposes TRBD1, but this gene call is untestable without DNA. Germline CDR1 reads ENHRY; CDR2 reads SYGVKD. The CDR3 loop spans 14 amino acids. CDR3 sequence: CATIQGLNTGELFF.

CDR3 sequence: CASSVGLLGFTDTQYF. This chain connects TRBV9 to TRBJ2-3. Looked up from germline, CDR1 is SGDLS and CDR2 is YYNGEE. The CDR3 loop spans 16 amino acids.

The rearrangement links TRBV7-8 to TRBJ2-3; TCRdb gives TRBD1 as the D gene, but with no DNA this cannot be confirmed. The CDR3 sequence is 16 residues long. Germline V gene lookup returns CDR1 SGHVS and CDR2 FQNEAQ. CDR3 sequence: CASSLYIQGVTDTQYF.